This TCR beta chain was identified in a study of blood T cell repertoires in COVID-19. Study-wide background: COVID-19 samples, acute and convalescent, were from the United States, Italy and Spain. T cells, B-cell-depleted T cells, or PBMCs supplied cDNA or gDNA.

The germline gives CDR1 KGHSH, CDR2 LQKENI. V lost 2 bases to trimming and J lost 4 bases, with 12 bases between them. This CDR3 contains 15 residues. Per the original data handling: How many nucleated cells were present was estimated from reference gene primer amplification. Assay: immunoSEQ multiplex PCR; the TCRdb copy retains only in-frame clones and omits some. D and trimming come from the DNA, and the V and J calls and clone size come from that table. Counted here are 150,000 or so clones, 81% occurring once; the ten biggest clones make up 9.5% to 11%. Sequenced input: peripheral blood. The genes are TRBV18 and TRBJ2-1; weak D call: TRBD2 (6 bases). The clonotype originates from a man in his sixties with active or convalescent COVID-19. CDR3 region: CASSPESGRYNEQFF. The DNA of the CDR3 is TGTGCCAGCTCACCAGAAAGCGGGCGTTACAATGAGCAGTTCTTC.